These T cell receptor beta chains were read from a single sample in a study of blood T cells in healthy people across ages. Each CDR3 protein is one row after TCRdb ran MiXCR on the 5' RACE reads. This table has roughly 1,800,000 distinct CDR3 sequences, about 49% appearing once. The sequencing sample was made of blood. The receptors were sampled from a woman between 35 and 50 years old in good health. Each CDR3 is given with its conserved first and last residue. D genes are given only for firm matches. Not every row has a clone size; where given, it reads once, few, many or a size class.

J gene: TRBJ2-3
D gene: TRBD2
clone size: NA
V gene: TRBV20-1
CDR3 DNA: TGCAGTGCTGCCTGGGGGGGAAGCACAGATACGCAGTATTTT
CDR3 protein: CSAAWGGSTDTQYF

J gene: TRBJ2-6
D gene: NA
clone size: NA
V gene: TRBV7-9
CDR3 DNA: TGTGCCAGCAGCTCGAAAGGGACACCTATTGCCGGGGCCAACGTCCTGACTTTC
CDR3 protein: CASSSKGTPIAGANVLTF

J gene: TRBJ2-1
D gene: TRBD1
clone size: few
V gene: TRBV6-2/TRBV6-3
CDR3 DNA: TGTGCCAGCAGACCTCACAATCCGGGACAGGGGATGGATGAGCAGTTCTTC
CDR3 protein: CASRPHNPGQGMDEQFF

J gene: TRBJ2-1
D gene: NA
clone size: NA
V gene: TRBV20-1
CDR3 DNA: TGCAGTGCTAGTCGAATTAGCGCCCTCGGGGAGACCCAGTTCTTC
CDR3 protein: CSASRISALGETQFF

J gene: TRBJ2-1
D gene: TRBD1
clone size: NA
V gene: TRBV7-9
CDR3 DNA: TGTGCCAGCCAGGGGGCCTCTAACTACAATGAGCAGTTCTTC
CDR3 protein: CASQGASNYNEQFF

J gene: TRBJ1-2
D gene: NA
clone size: NA
V gene: TRBV5-1
CDR3 DNA: TGCGCCAGCAGTTTGGCCCCACAGGGCACCACGGGCTACACCTTC
CDR3 protein: CASSLAPQGTTGYTF

J gene: TRBJ1-2
D gene: TRBD1
clone size: NA
V gene: TRBV20-1
CDR3 DNA: TGCAGTGCTAGAGATCTGGGACAGACTCGGGATGGCTACACCTTC
CDR3 protein: CSARDLGQTRDGYTF

J gene: TRBJ1-6
D gene: TRBD1
clone size: NA
V gene: TRBV20-1
CDR3 DNA: TGCAGTGCGCCTCCTCATACAGGGGTAGCGAATTCACCCCTCCACTTT
CDR3 protein: CSAPPHTGVANSPLHF

J gene: TRBJ1-2
D gene: TRBD1
clone size: few
V gene: TRBV27
CDR3 DNA: TGTGCCAGCACCGGGATGGGACAGGGTGGCTACACCTTC
CDR3 protein: CASTGMGQGGYTF

J gene: TRBJ2-5
D gene: NA
clone size: few
V gene: TRBV6-5
CDR3 DNA: TGTGCCAGCAGCCCAGGGACGGCCCTTGGGACCCAGTACTTC
CDR3 protein: CASSPGTALGTQYF

J gene: TRBJ2-1
D gene: NA
clone size: few
V gene: TRBV13
CDR3 DNA: TGTGCCAGCGAGGATATGTATAACGACAGTAACCGCAATGAGCAGTTCTTC
CDR3 protein: CASEDMYNDSNRNEQFF

J gene: TRBJ2-1
D gene: NA
clone size: NA
V gene: TRBV7-2
CDR3 DNA: TGTGCCAGCGCCTTCAGGTTCACCTACAATGAGCAGTTCTTC
CDR3 protein: CASAFRFTYNEQFF

J gene: TRBJ2-3
D gene: TRBD1
clone size: NA
V gene: TRBV7-8
CDR3 DNA: TGTGCCAGCAGCCGAACCACAGGGGGCCTTGGCACAGATACGCAGTATTTT
CDR3 protein: CASSRTTGGLGTDTQYF

J gene: TRBJ2-2
D gene: TRBD2
clone size: NA
V gene: TRBV11-2
CDR3 DNA: TGTGCCAGCAGCTTAGAGTCGTACCTAGCGGGGGACGGGGAGCTGTTTTTT
CDR3 protein: CASSLESYLAGDGELFF

J gene: TRBJ2-5
D gene: TRBD1
clone size: NA
V gene: TRBV7-7
CDR3 DNA: TGTGCTAGCAGCTTACCGGACACAGGGGTAGAGACCCAGTACTTC
CDR3 protein: CASSLPDTGVETQYF

J gene: TRBJ2-5
D gene: NA
clone size: NA
V gene: TRBV28
CDR3 DNA: TGTGCCAGCACCGGTCGGCGGAGGGGGACTGGGGAGACCCAGTACTTC
CDR3 protein: CASTGRRRGTGETQYF

J gene: TRBJ2-7
D gene: TRBD2
clone size: many
V gene: TRBV7-2
CDR3 DNA: TGTGCCAGCAGCTTAGGGACTAGCATCGACGAGCAGTACTTC
CDR3 protein: CASSLGTSIDEQYF

J gene: TRBJ2-3
D gene: TRBD2
clone size: NA
V gene: TRBV7-2
CDR3 DNA: TGTGCCAGCAGGCGAGCTAGCGGGGGGACCGTCACAGATACGCAGTATTTT
CDR3 protein: CASRRASGGTVTDTQYF

J gene: TRBJ2-7
D gene: TRBD2
clone size: NA
V gene: TRBV20-1
CDR3 DNA: TGCAGTGCTAGCGGGGGGAGTACCTACGAGCAGTACTTC
CDR3 protein: CSASGGSTYEQYF

J gene: TRBJ2-5
D gene: NA
clone size: NA
V gene: TRBV5-1
CDR3 DNA: TGCGCCAGCGCGGTTGGAAGAACCCAAGAGACCCAGTACTTC
CDR3 protein: CASAVGRTQETQYF

J gene: TRBJ2-7
D gene: NA
clone size: NA
V gene: TRBV20-1
CDR3 DNA: TGCAGTACTAGTTTTGTTAAGGGCTACGAGCAGTACTTC
CDR3 protein: CSTSFVKGYEQYF

J gene: TRBJ2-3
D gene: NA
clone size: NA
V gene: TRBV7-2
CDR3 DNA: TGTGCCAGCAGCTTAAGGGGGAGGACTACCACAGATACGCAGTATTTT
CDR3 protein: CASSLRGRTTTDTQYF

J gene: TRBJ1-2
D gene: NA
clone size: NA
V gene: TRBV4-3
CDR3 DNA: TGCGCCAGCAGCCAAGGCTCGCCAGGGGATCACTATGGCTACACCTTC
CDR3 protein: CASSQGSPGDHYGYTF

J gene: TRBJ2-3
D gene: NA
clone size: NA
V gene: TRBV7-7
CDR3 DNA: TGTGCTAGCAGCTTTCGATCGCTCACAGATACGCAGTATTTT
CDR3 protein: CASSFRSLTDTQYF

J gene: TRBJ2-3
D gene: NA
clone size: once
V gene: TRBV20-1
CDR3 DNA: TGCAGTGCTAGGGGGTCCGCCGTGGATACGCAGTATTTT
CDR3 protein: CSARGSAVDTQYF

J gene: TRBJ1-2
D gene: NA
clone size: NA
V gene: TRBV2
CDR3 DNA: TGTGCCAGCAGTGAATCGGCGGGGAATGGCTACACCTTC
CDR3 protein: CASSESAGNGYTF

J gene: TRBJ2-5
D gene: TRBD2
clone size: NA
V gene: TRBV10-3
CDR3 DNA: TGTGCCATCAGCCCCGGGACTAGGCAACAAGAGACCCAGTACTTC
CDR3 protein: CAISPGTRQQETQYF

J gene: TRBJ1-2
D gene: NA
clone size: few
V gene: TRBV20-1
CDR3 DNA: TGCAGTGCGGATGGTACTCCTAACTATGGCTACACCTTC
CDR3 protein: CSADGTPNYGYTF

J gene: TRBJ2-3
D gene: TRBD1
clone size: few
V gene: TRBV7-2
CDR3 DNA: TGTGCCAGCAGCTTAGCAGGACAGGGTCGCACAGATACGCAGTATTTT
CDR3 protein: CASSLAGQGRTDTQYF

J gene: TRBJ1-2
D gene: NA
clone size: few
V gene: TRBV12-5
CDR3 DNA: TGTGCTAGTTCTATGGCAGCAACTAACTATGGCTACACCTTC
CDR3 protein: CASSMAATNYGYTF

J gene: TRBJ2-5
D gene: NA
clone size: NA
V gene: TRBV11-1
CDR3 DNA: TGTGCCAGCAGCGGCATCGGGCGAAGCCAAGAGACCCAGTACTTC
CDR3 protein: CASSGIGRSQETQYF

J gene: TRBJ1-2
D gene: NA
clone size: few
V gene: TRBV20-1
CDR3 DNA: TGCAGTGCTAGAGCACAGGGAAACGATGGCTACACCTTC
CDR3 protein: CSARAQGNDGYTF

J gene: TRBJ2-1
D gene: TRBD1
clone size: few
V gene: TRBV6-2/TRBV6-3
CDR3 DNA: TGTGCCAGCAGGACGACAGGGCAAGGACGCAATGAGCAGTTCTTC
CDR3 protein: CASRTTGQGRNEQFF

J gene: TRBJ2-7
D gene: NA
clone size: few
V gene: TRBV28
CDR3 DNA: TGTGCCAGCTCGGGCGGAGGGATGCCGGGACAAGGGTTAGAGCAGTACTTC
CDR3 protein: CASSGGGMPGQGLEQYF

J gene: TRBJ2-7
D gene: TRBD2
clone size: NA
V gene: TRBV7-6
CDR3 DNA: TGTGCCAGCAGCACAGTTAGCGGGGGCTCCTACGAGCAGTACTTC
CDR3 protein: CASSTVSGGSYEQYF

J gene: TRBJ1-2
D gene: NA
clone size: few
V gene: TRBV4-2
CDR3 DNA: TGTGCCAGCAGCCAAGATTCGTCAGTCCGTAACTATGGCTACACCTTC
CDR3 protein: CASSQDSSVRNYGYTF

J gene: TRBJ2-5
D gene: NA
clone size: few
V gene: TRBV7-9
CDR3 DNA: TGTGCCAGCAGCTTCCCGGCGGATTTGGGGACCCAGTACTTC
CDR3 protein: CASSFPADLGTQYF

J gene: TRBJ2-3
D gene: TRBD2
clone size: NA
V gene: TRBV28
CDR3 DNA: TGTGCCAGCAGTATAGCGGGGCCAGATACGCAGTCTTTT
CDR3 protein: CASSIAGPDTQSF

J gene: TRBJ1-5
D gene: NA
clone size: NA
V gene: TRBV6-2/TRBV6-3
CDR3 DNA: TGTGCCAGCAGTTATGGGGGTTGGCCCCAGCATTTT
CDR3 protein: CASSYGGWPQHF

J gene: TRBJ1-1
D gene: NA
clone size: few
V gene: TRBV29-1
CDR3 DNA: TGCAGCGTCAGCCCACGGGGCGGCCGCACTGAAGCTTTCTTT
CDR3 protein: CSVSPRGGRTEAFF

J gene: TRBJ2-7
D gene: NA
clone size: few
V gene: TRBV9
CDR3 DNA: TGTGCCAGCAGCGTAGCGGCCGCTTCGTACGAGCAGTACTTC
CDR3 protein: CASSVAAASYEQYF

J gene: TRBJ2-7
D gene: NA
clone size: NA
V gene: TRBV10-3
CDR3 DNA: TGTGCCATCTTAGGGACAAGGCTCGAGCAGTACTTC
CDR3 protein: CAILGTRLEQYF

J gene: TRBJ2-1
D gene: TRBD1
clone size: many
V gene: TRBV7-3
CDR3 DNA: TGTGCCAGCAGCTTAACGCCAACCGGGACAGGGAGCATTGAGCAGTTCTTC
CDR3 protein: CASSLTPTGTGSIEQFF

J gene: TRBJ2-7
D gene: TRBD1
clone size: NA
V gene: TRBV28
CDR3 DNA: TGTGCCAGCAGGGAGGGGACAGGGATCTACGAGCAGTACTTC
CDR3 protein: CASREGTGIYEQYF

J gene: TRBJ2-5
D gene: TRBD2
clone size: few
V gene: TRBV7-2
CDR3 DNA: TGTGCCAGCAGCCCGACAGACTCACGGGGGGAGCAGTACTTC
CDR3 protein: CASSPTDSRGEQYF

J gene: TRBJ2-7
D gene: NA
clone size: NA
V gene: TRBV6-1
CDR3 DNA: TGTGCCAGCAGTGTTGGCCCAAGCGCGACTCAAGCTTACGAGCAGTACTTC
CDR3 protein: CASSVGPSATQAYEQYF

J gene: TRBJ1-2
D gene: TRBD1
clone size: NA
V gene: TRBV29-1
CDR3 DNA: TGCAGCGTTGAGGGACAGGGGGAGGACTATGGCTACACCTTC
CDR3 protein: CSVEGQGEDYGYTF

J gene: TRBJ1-1
D gene: NA
clone size: few
V gene: TRBV4-3
CDR3 DNA: TGCGCCAGCAGCCAAGGTTTAGAGGCTTTCTTT
CDR3 protein: CASSQGLEAFF

J gene: TRBJ2-5
D gene: NA
clone size: many
V gene: TRBV10-3
CDR3 DNA: TGTGCCATCAGTGAGCAAGAGACCCAGTACTTC
CDR3 protein: CAISEQETQYF

J gene: TRBJ2-1
D gene: NA
clone size: NA
V gene: TRBV6-5
CDR3 DNA: TGTGCCAGCAGTTACTTCGGTAGGAGGAGACCGTATATTTACAATGAGCAGTTCTTC
CDR3 protein: CASSYFGRRRPYIYNEQFF

J gene: TRBJ1-2
D gene: TRBD1
clone size: once
V gene: TRBV9
CDR3 DNA: TGTGCCAGCAGCCCCAGGGACAGGGTATCGAGAGGCTACACCTTC
CDR3 protein: CASSPRDRVSRGYTF

J gene: TRBJ1-2
D gene: NA
clone size: NA
V gene: TRBV20-1
CDR3 DNA: TGCAGTGCTAGAGATAAAAGGGGCTACTATGGCTACACCTTC
CDR3 protein: CSARDKRGYYGYTF

J gene: TRBJ2-1
D gene: TRBD2
clone size: NA
V gene: TRBV9
CDR3 DNA: TGTGCCAGCAGCGCCTCAAGACTAGCGGCCTCCTACAATGAGCAGTTCTTC
CDR3 protein: CASSASRLAASYNEQFF

J gene: TRBJ2-1
D gene: TRBD2
clone size: few
V gene: TRBV20-1
CDR3 DNA: TGCAGTGCCGCTAGCGGGGGGGCGTATGAGCAGTTCTTC
CDR3 protein: CSAASGGAYEQFF

J gene: TRBJ2-1
D gene: NA
clone size: NA
V gene: TRBV5-1
CDR3 DNA: TGCGCCAGCAGCGTATTGACCGGGGCCAACAATGAGCAGTTCTTC
CDR3 protein: CASSVLTGANNEQFF